This entry lists 13 T cell receptor beta chains sequenced from one sample in a study of T-cell reconstitution after alpha-beta-depleted transplantation in children (dated by TCRdb to about 2016). The library was prepared using PCR. The instrument was an Illumina HiSeq 2500. Molecular barcoding was employed in the preparation of TCR libraries, with unique molecular identifiers being used to normalize TCRbeta repertoire quantification. The raw public data were reprocessed by TCRdb itself: fastp quality trimming at Q25, MiXCR clonotype calling, in-frame beta chains only. Identical CDR3 proteins give one entry, which carries the most common genes and DNA. This sample holds around 190,000 distinct CDR3 sequences; roughly 7.1% were observed only once. The ten largest clonotypes hold roughly 6% of the sample. In light of the paper, this sample's treatment or condition label describes: allogeneic hematopoietic cell transplantation with graft depleted of TCRalphabeta T cells and CD19 B cells.

The material was PBMCs, obtained before TCRalphabeta/CD19-depleted stem cell transplant. These receptors originate from a boy between 2 and 15 years old with acute lymphoblastic leukemia, due to receive a stem cell transplant.

The V gene is TRBV29-1, the J gene TRBJ1-1; D possibly corresponds to TRBD1 (6 bases). Germline CDR1 and CDR2: SQVTM and ANQGSEA. The CDR3 consists of 15 residues. V was clipped by 0 bases and J by 3 bases, with 14 bases between them. The CDR3 bases are TGCAGCGTTGAAGATTGGGGGGGGGCGGACACTGAAGCTTTCTTT. Protein: CSVEDWGGADTEAFF.

This clonotype has ten or more counts. This chain connects TRBV7-6 to TRBJ1-1; D unresolved. V lost 2 bases, J lost 5 bases, and 9 bases lay in between. CDR3 length: 13 residues. The germline V gene has CDR1 SGHVS and CDR2 FNYEAQ. CDR3 sequence reads: CASSLLGRTEAFF. The CDR3 DNA sequence: TGTGCCAGCAGCTTATTGGGAAGGACTGAAGCTTTCTTT.

In its sample, this clonotype was seen many times. This sequence joins TRBV4-2 and TRBJ1-1, with D maybe TRBD1 (5 bases). This CDR3 comprises 11 residues. With 4 bases removed from V and 8 bases from J, the gap between germline ends came to 8 bases. Germline lookup yields CDR1 LGHNA and CDR2 YNFKEQ. CDR3: CASSRTGEAFF. The CDR3 DNA follows: TGTGCCAGCAGCCGAACAGGAGAAGCTTTCTTT.

This clonotype was seen many times. V is TRBV7-2 and J is TRBJ1-2; D perhaps matches TRBD1 (6 bases). The CDR3 has 12 amino acids. Trimming pared 11 bases from V and 4 bases from J, leaving 14 bases between. Germline CDR1 is SGHTA and CDR2 is FQGNSA. CDR3 DNA sequence: TGTGCCGGACAACTCAGGGGCTATGGCTACACCTTC. It is translated as CAGQLRGYGYTF. The whole variable domain, remainder taken from reference TRBV7-2 and TRBJ1-2, is GAGVSQSPSNKVTEKGKDVELRCDPISGHTALYWYRQSLGQGLEFLIYFQGNSAPDKSGLPSDRFSAERTGGSVSTLTIQRTQQEDSAVYLCAGQLRGYGYTFGSGTRLTVV.

This clonotype was seen at least ten times. V gene TRBV7-2 combines with J gene TRBJ2-1, with D tentatively TRBD2 (7 bases). The CDR3 has 15 amino acids. CDR1 SGHTA and CDR2 FQGNSA come from the germline V gene. V lost 5 bases and J 3 bases, leaving 14 bases between the germline ends. DNA of the CDR3: TGTGCCAGCAGCGAGGGAGGGGGGGACTACAATGAGCAGTTCTTC. It yields the protein CASSEGGGDYNEQFF.

The chain couples TRBV15 to TRBJ2-7, with unresolved D. Germline V gene data show CDR1 as LNHNV and CDR2 as YYDKDF (reference sequence). With 4 bases removed from V and 2 bases from J, the gap between germline ends came to 12 bases. The CDR3 runs 14 residues. The DNA of the CDR3 is TGTGCCACCAGCACAGTGAGGCGGACCTACGAGCAGTACTTC. Its protein product is CATSTVRRTYEQYF.

This clonotype was seen many times. This chain links TRBV7-2 with TRBJ1-4, with 9 positions matching TRBD1. From germline, CDR1 is SGHTA and CDR2 FQGNSA. CDR3 size: 17 residues. Unmatched junction bases numbered 13, after V lost 4 bases and J lost 7 bases. This CDR3 is CASSSGDWDRVGEKLFF. The CDR3 nucleotides are TGTGCCAGCAGCTCCGGGGACTGGGACAGGGTTGGTGAAAAACTGTTTTTT. Full variable domain (remainder filled in from reference TRBV7-2 and TRBJ1-4): GAGVSQSPSNKVTEKGKDVELRCDPISGHTALYWYRQSLGQGLEFLIYFQGNSAPDKSGLPSDRFSAERTGGSVSTLTIQRTQQEDSAVYLCASSSGDWDRVGEKLFFGSGTQLSVL.

This clonotype was recorded at least ten times. V is TRBV28 and J is TRBJ2-3; no clear D. V was trimmed by 9 bases and J by 4 bases, leaving 11 bases between them. The CDR3 extends over 12 amino acids. Germline V gene data show CDR1 as MDHEN and CDR2 as SYDVKM. CDR3 loop: CASLGPPDTQYF. DNA of the CDR3: TGTGCCAGTCTAGGGCCCCCAGATACGCAGTATTTT. Using reference TRBV28 and TRBJ2-3 for the parts outside the CDR3, the full variable domain is DVKVTQSSRYLVKRTGEKVFLECVQDMDHENMFWYRQDPGLGLRLIYFSYDVKMKEKGDIPEGYSVSREKKERFSLILESASTNQTSMYLCASLGPPDTQYFGPGTRLTVL.

This clonotype was counted many times. The gene calls are TRBV29-1 and TRBJ2-7; 11 positions agree with TRBD2. V shed 5 bases and J 4 bases; nucleotides not matched to a gene: 4. Per germline, CDR1 SQVTM and CDR2 ANQGSEA. This CDR3 comprises 13 residues. The chain's CDR3 is CSVITSGRYEQYF. The CDR3, as DNA: TGCAGCGTTATCACTAGCGGGAGATACGAGCAGTACTTC.

This clonotype was counted between two and nine times. J is TRBJ1-1 and V is TRBV5-1; D possibly corresponds to TRBD1 (5 bases). CDR3 length: 15 residues. The V end was cut by 8 bases, the J end by 1 base, with 18 bases between. The V gene's germline CDR1 is SGHRS and CDR2 YFSETQ. The CDR3 region has the DNA TGCGCCAGTATAAAACTACCGGGACCGAACACTGAAGCTTTCTTT. This encodes CASIKLPGPNTEAFF.

This clonotype was counted many times. The chain uses TRBV6-5 and TRBJ2-5, with 8 bases aligning to TRBD2. Unmatched junction bases numbered 13, after V lost 0 bases and J lost 4 bases. The CDR3 runs 18 residues. Germline lookup yields CDR1 MNHEY and CDR2 SVGAGI. Here the CDR3 reads CASSYSMEAGGALETQYF. DNA for the CDR3: TGTGCCAGCAGTTACTCGATGGAGGCCGGGGGGGCCTTAGAGACCCAGTACTTC.

This clonotype has ten or more counts. V is TRBV4-1 and J is TRBJ2-6; maybe TRBD1 (6 bases). Per the germline V gene, CDR1 is MGHRA and CDR2 is YSYEKL. The CDR3 covers 21 residues. Trimming removed 1 base from V and 3 bases from J, with 25 bases in between. CDR3 sequence reads: CASSQGLGAPGGFGGANVLTF. In DNA form, the CDR3 reads TGCGCCAGCAGCCAAGGATTGGGGGCGCCTGGCGGATTTGGTGGGGCCAACGTCCTGACTTTC.

Many counts were recorded for this clonotype. The chain couples TRBV4-3 to TRBJ2-7; 11 bases are shared with TRBD1. This CDR3 is 15 amino acids long. Looked up from germline, CDR1 is LGHNA and CDR2 is YSLEER. V trimming: 4 bases; J trimming: 4 bases; junction bases outside the gene matches: 6. CDR3 sequence reads: CASSPGQGAWYEQYF. The CDR3 DNA sequence: TGCGCCAGCAGCCCCGGACAGGGGGCGTGGTACGAGCAGTACTTC.